These 14 T cell receptor beta chains share one sample of origin, sequenced in a study of OX40 agonist ivuxolimab in advanced cancers. Clones were sequenced by immunoSEQ multiplex PCR, and TCRdb holds only the in-frame ones, with some missing. The sample has more than 65,000 clones; around 82% are singletons. Sequences were derived from CD4+ or CD8+ T cells sorted from blood, sampled in a trial of the OX40 agonist ivuxolimab. The receptors were sampled from an adult with an advanced solid tumor such as melanoma, head and neck, liver or kidney cancer.

The chain couples TRBV7-2 to TRBJ1-2; 8 nucleotides line up with TRBD1. Germline trimming cut 3 bases from V and 3 bases from J; bases unmatched to any gene: 3. Germline CDR1 SGHTA, CDR2 FQGNSA. The CDR3 loop spans 14 amino acids. In nucleotides, the CDR3 is TGTGCCAGCAGCTTGGGGACAGGAGACTATGGCTACACCTTC. Protein sequence: CASSLGTGDYGYTF.

The chain employs TRBV7-9 and TRBJ1-4, with 7 bases lining up with TRBD1. With 6 bases clipped from V and 8 bases from J, the junction kept 6 bases outside the gene matches. The CDR3 consists of 13 residues. Germline CDR1 is SEHNR and CDR2 is FQNEAQ (reference sequence). The CDR3 is CASRSTGPEKLFF. The CDR3 DNA sequence: TGTGCCAGCAGGTCGACAGGGCCGGAAAAACTGTTTTTT.

This chain connects TRBV11-2 to TRBJ2-1, with 12 nucleotides matching TRBD2. Trimming at V came to 5 bases and at J to 4 bases, leaving 6 bases not matched to a gene. CDR3 length equals 16 residues. Germline V CDR1 and CDR2: SGHAT, FQNNGV. The CDR3 sequence is CASSPRLAGVYNEQFF. CDR3 DNA sequence: TGTGCCAGCAGCCCCCGACTAGCGGGGGTTTACAATGAGCAGTTCTTC.

This clone was counted between two and nine times. The chain combines TRBV6-5 with TRBJ2-7, with D unclear. The CDR3 runs to 12 residues. V was clipped by 7 bases and J by 0 bases, with 7 bases between them. Germline V gene lookup returns CDR1 MNHEY and CDR2 SVGAGI. Here the CDR3 DNA reads TGTGCCAGCACGTCAGACTCCTACGAGCAGTACTTC. Protein product: CASTSDSYEQYF.

The CDR3 DNA follows: TGCGCCAGCAGCGGCCGGCGTCAGGGGGGCACCGGGGAGCTGTTTTTT. This sequence encodes CASSGRRQGGTGELFF. The chain carries TRBV5-1 and TRBJ2-2, with D perhaps matching TRBD1 (7 bases). In germline, CDR1 is SGHRS, CDR2 YFSETQ. Trimming removed 4 bases from V and 4 bases from J, with 17 bases in between. The length of the CDR3 is 16 residues.

This clone occurred a few times. V is TRBV15 and J is TRBJ1-6; D ambiguous. Trimming took 1 base from V and 5 from J, leaving 9 bases between them. Germline V CDR1 and CDR2: LNHNV, YYDKDF (reference sequence). This CDR3 comprises 15 residues. DNA for the CDR3: TGTGCCACCAGCAGAGGGCAACCTAATAATTCACCCCTCCACTTT. Translating it yields CATSRGQPNNSPLHF.

The chain is built from TRBV5-6 and TRBJ1-3; 7 bases align to TRBD1. V gave up 1 base and J gave up 7 bases; unmatched junction bases: 5. The CDR3 consists of 14 residues. Per germline, CDR1 SGHDT and CDR2 YYEEEE. CDR3 protein: CASSLKGARNTIYF. CDR3 DNA sequence: TGTGCCAGCAGCTTGAAGGGGGCTCGGAACACCATATATTTT.

The gene calls are TRBV6-6 and TRBJ1-5; D perhaps matches TRBD1 (5 bases). The V gene's germline CDR1 is MNHNY and CDR2 SVGAGI (reference sequence). V was trimmed by 7 bases and J by 6 bases, leaving 10 bases between them. The CDR3 spans 12 residues. The CDR3 protein is CASTQGGQPQHF. The CDR3, as DNA: TGTGCCAGCACCCAGGGCGGTCAGCCCCAGCATTTT.

The V call is TRBV2, the J call TRBJ1-4; D perhaps matches TRBD1 (5 bases). This CDR3 comprises 13 residues. CDR1 is SNHLY, CDR2 FYNNEI, per germline. Trimming left V 4 bases short and J 7 bases short, with 10 bases between. The DNA of the CDR3 is TGTGCCAGCAGTGCGGGGGATGGTGAAAAACTGTTTTTT. Its translation is CASSAGDGEKLFF.

The chain joins TRBV11-2 to TRBJ1-4; no firm D call. Trimming left V 0 bases short and J 8 bases short, with 10 bases between. The germline V gene encodes CDR1 SGHAT and CDR2 FQNNGV. The CDR3 has 14 residues. CDR3 sequence: CASSLDMVFEKLFF. The CDR3 DNA reads as TGTGCCAGCAGCTTAGATATGGTTTTCGAAAAACTGTTTTTT.

The CDR3, as DNA: TGTGCCAGCAGCGTTCTAGCGGGGGTCGACACCGGGGAGCTGTTTTTT. Protein: CASSVLAGVDTGELFF. The chain joins TRBV9 to TRBJ2-2, with 10 bases identical to TRBD2. Germline V gene sequence: CDR1 SGDLS, CDR2 YYNGEE. The CDR3 has 16 residues. V lost 2 bases and J lost 3; bases outside the gene matches: 4.

CDR3 residues: CASSLDGANYGYTF. The CDR3 region has the DNA TGTGCCAGCAGTCTGGACGGAGCTAACTATGGCTACACCTTC. This chain links TRBV7-6 with TRBJ1-2; D not certain. V shed 6 bases and J shed 0 bases, with 11 bases lying between them. This CDR3 is built from 14 residues. The germline CDR1 and CDR2 sequences are SGHVS and FNYEAQ.

V gene TRBV5-1 combines with J gene TRBJ1-3; TRBD1 agrees at 10 bases. Trimming removed 5 bases from V and 2 bases from J; junction bases left unmatched: 10. The CDR3 consists of 17 residues. Per the germline V gene, CDR1 is SGHRS and CDR2 is YFSETQ. As DNA, the CDR3 is TGCGCCAGCAGACCTACCTCCGGGACAGGGGCTGGAAACACCATATATTTT. It translates to CASRPTSGTGAGNTIYF.

V and J are TRBV4-3 and TRBJ1-3; 7 bases fit TRBD1. Germline V CDR1 and CDR2: LGHNA, YSLEER. With 2 bases clipped from V and 0 bases from J, the junction kept 4 bases outside the gene matches. CDR3 size: 16 residues. The chain's CDR3 is CASSQLRQGSGNTIYF. CDR3 bases: TGCGCCAGCAGCCAACTAAGACAGGGCTCTGGAAACACCATATATTTT.